This paragraph covers one TCR beta chain sequence. The sample originates from a study of blood T cell repertoires in COVID-19. Study context: The United States, Italy and Spain provided the acute and convalescent COVID-19 samples. Sample material is recorded as cDNA or gDNA derived from T cells, B-cell-depleted T cells, or PBMCs.

In the original analysis: Estimated nucleated cell counts came from reference gene primer amplification. Sequenced by immunoSEQ multiplex PCR; TCRdb stores in-frame clones only, minus some. V, J and clone size were drawn from that table, and D and trimming were deduced from the DNA. Among about 80,000 clones listed, more than 70% were seen once. The receptor was isolated from a man in his 70s with active or convalescent COVID-19. The sequenced sample was peripheral blood.

This CDR3 is CASSVGQGAMNTEAFF. The CDR3 nucleotides are TGTGCCAGCAGCGTTGGACAGGGGGCGATGAACACTGAAGCTTTCTTT. This sequence joins TRBV9 and TRBJ1-1; 11 positions match TRBD1. Germline V gives CDR1 SGDLS, CDR2 YYNGEE. The V gene end was trimmed by 2 bases and the J gene end by 0 bases; junction bases not matched to a gene: 3. The CDR3 has 16 amino acids. Drawing the rest from reference TRBV9 and TRBJ1-1, the complete variable domain is DSGVTQTPKHLITATGQRVTLRCSPRSGDLSVYWYQQSLDQGLQFLIQYYNGEERAKGNILERFSAQQFPDLHSELNLSSLELGDSALYFCASSVGQGAMNTEAFFGQGTRLTVV.